This T cell receptor beta chain was obtained from a study of T cell responses to AZD1222 COVID-19 vaccine. Only in-frame clones appear in the TCRdb table, and some are missing; sequencing was by immunoSEQ multiplex PCR. The sample has about 69,000 clones; roughly 80% are singletons. V was clipped by 3 bases and J by 2 bases; unmatched bases: 2. The CDR3 length is 15 residues. Germline values: CDR1 LNHDA, CDR2 SQIVND (reference sequence). This receptor was identified in an adult who received the AZD1222 COVID-19 vaccine. Sample: peripheral blood, taken 28 days after the second AZD1222 dose. This rearrangement joins TRBV19 to TRBJ2-7; 12 positions agree with TRBD1. CDR3 region: CASSIGTGGTYEQYF. The CDR3 DNA follows: TGTGCCAGTAGTATTGGGACAGGGGGCACCTACGAGCAGTACTTC.